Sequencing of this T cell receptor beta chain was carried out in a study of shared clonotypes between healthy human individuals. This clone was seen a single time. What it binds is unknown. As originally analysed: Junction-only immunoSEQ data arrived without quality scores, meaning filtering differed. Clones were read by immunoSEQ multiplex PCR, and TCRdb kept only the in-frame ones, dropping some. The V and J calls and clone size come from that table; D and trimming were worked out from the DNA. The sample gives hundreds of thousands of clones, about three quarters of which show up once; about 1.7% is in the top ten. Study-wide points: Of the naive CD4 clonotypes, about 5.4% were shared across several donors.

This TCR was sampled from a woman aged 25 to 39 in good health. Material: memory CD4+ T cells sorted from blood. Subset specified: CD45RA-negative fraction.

Written as DNA, the CDR3 is TGTGCCAGCAGTCCCCAGGGTAGGGGGAATCAGCCCCAGCATTTT. This gives the protein CASSPQGRGNQPQHF. The chain combines TRBV6-1 with TRBJ1-5; a weak D match, TRBD1 (6 bases). The CDR3 has 15 residues. Germline V lookup: CDR1 MNHNS, CDR2 SASEGT. The V gene lost 5 bases and the J gene lost 4 bases, with 15 bases spanning the gap.